The entry below describes one TCR beta chain. This sample stems from a study of blood T cell repertoires in COVID-19. Turning to the study itself: T cells, B-cell-depleted T cells, or PBMCs provided the cDNA or gDNA that served as material.

Germline V gene sequence: CDR1 SGHVS, CDR2 FQNEAQ. This CDR3 has 15 amino acids. The V end was cut by 1 base, the J end by 4 bases, with 11 bases between. Sequencing used immunoSEQ multiplex PCR; TCRdb keeps in-frame clones, though not all of them. The sample contains more than 150,000 clones, about nine tenths of which appear only once. Everyone who took part was roughly 18 to 89 years old, and they came from about 25 US areas. This TCR was sampled from a woman aged 25 to 39 who had recovered from COVID-19. Sequenced input: PBMCs or T cells enriched from blood (not recorded which). V usage is TRBV7-8 and J usage is TRBJ1-5; D may be TRBD1 (6 bases). CDR3 loop: CASSLERTDNQPQHF. In nucleotides, the CDR3 is TGTGCCAGCAGCTTAGAACGGACAGATAATCAGCCCCAGCATTTT.